The clone carrying this TCR beta chain occurred a few times. V lost 0 bases, J lost 3 bases, and 3 bases stayed unmatched. The CDR3 has 15 amino acids. Germline CDR1 MNHEY, CDR2 SVGEGT. Amplification yielded TCR beta CDR3 regions, with RNA transcripts as the source. First-round RT-PCR with HTBI primers amplified the TCR CDR3 region. Each CDR3 protein gets one entry after TCRdb re-called the multiplex PCR reads with MiXCR. The repertoire holds 660,000 or so distinct CDR3 sequences, more than 20% seen once, with roughly a third in the top ten. The data belong to a study of T cells in Graves' hyperthyroidism and ophthalmopathy.

The sample taken for sequencing was blood. The receptor's source is a man aged 25 to 40 with Graves' ophthalmopathy. The V gene is TRBV6-2 or TRBV6-3, the J gene TRBJ1-1; 8 positions agree with TRBD1. The CDR3 nucleotides read TGTGCCAGCAGTTACTCGACAGGGGTCGACACTGAAGCTTTCTTT. Protein: CASSYSTGVDTEAFF.